This T cell receptor (beta chain) was sequenced for a study of cytomegalovirus exposure and HLA in healthy donors. For the study at large: Within an early data release were around 87 million unique TCRs drawn from HLA-typed donors.

13 Jbeta primers and 60 Vbeta primers were used for the PCR. TCRdb's table, derived via immunoSEQ multiplex PCR, lists solely in-frame clones and lacks some. The sample holds 160,000 or so clones; about four fifths are singletons and the top ten take about 11%. The CDR3 totals 13 residues. CDR1 GTSNPN and CDR2 SVGIG come from the germline V gene (reference sequence). J gave up 6 bases and V 4 bases, and 4 bases lay outside the gene matches. The specimen sequenced was PBMCs. The sequence was obtained from a man between 45 and 60 years old in good health and CMV-seropositive. V and J are TRBV30 and TRBJ2-1, with 9 nucleotides matching TRBD2. CDR3 loop: CAWTSGVTNEQFF. The CDR3 DNA is TGTGCCTGGACTAGCGGGGTCACCAATGAGCAGTTCTTC.